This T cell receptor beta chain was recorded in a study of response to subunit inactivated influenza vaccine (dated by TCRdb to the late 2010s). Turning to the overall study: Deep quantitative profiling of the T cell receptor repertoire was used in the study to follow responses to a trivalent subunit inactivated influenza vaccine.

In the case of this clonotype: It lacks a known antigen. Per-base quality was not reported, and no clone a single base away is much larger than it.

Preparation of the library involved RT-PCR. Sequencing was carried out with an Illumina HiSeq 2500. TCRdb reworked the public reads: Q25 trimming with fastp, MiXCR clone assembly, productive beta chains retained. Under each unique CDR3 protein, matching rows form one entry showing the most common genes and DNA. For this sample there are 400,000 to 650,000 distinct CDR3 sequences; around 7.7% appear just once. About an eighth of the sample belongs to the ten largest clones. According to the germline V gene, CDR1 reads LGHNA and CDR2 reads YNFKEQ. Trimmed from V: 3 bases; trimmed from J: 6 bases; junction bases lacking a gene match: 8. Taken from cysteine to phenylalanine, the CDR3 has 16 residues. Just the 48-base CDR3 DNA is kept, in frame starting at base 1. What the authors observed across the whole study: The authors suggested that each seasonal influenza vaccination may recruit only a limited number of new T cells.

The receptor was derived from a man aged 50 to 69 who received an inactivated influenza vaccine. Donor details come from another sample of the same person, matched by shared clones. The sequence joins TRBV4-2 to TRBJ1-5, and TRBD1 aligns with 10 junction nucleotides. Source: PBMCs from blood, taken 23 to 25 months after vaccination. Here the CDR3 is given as CASSQDDGTGVQPQHF. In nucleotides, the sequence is TGTGCCAGCAGCCAGGACGATGGGACAGGGGTTCAGCCCCAGCATTTT.